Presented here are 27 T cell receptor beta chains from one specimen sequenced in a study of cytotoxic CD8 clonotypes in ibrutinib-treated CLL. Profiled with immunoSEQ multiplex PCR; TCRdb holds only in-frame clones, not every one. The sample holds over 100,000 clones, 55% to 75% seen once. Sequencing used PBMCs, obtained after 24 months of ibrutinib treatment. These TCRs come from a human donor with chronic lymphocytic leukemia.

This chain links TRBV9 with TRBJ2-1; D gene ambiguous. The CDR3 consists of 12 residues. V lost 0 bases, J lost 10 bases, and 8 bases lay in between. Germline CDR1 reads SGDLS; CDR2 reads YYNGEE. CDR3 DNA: TGTGCCAGCAGCGTAGAGGATGGGGAGCAGTTCTTC. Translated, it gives CASSVEDGEQFF. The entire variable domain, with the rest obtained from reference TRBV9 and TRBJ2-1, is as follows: DSGVTQTPKHLITATGQRVTLRCSPRSGDLSVYWYQQSLDQGLQFLIQYYNGEERAKGNILERFSAQQFPDLHSELNLSSLELGDSALYFCASSVEDGEQFFGPGTRLTVL.

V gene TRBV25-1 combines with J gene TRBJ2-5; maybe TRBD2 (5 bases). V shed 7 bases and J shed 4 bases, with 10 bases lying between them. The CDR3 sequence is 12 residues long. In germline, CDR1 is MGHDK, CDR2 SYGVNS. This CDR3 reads CASTWERETQYF. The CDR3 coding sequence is TGTGCCAGCACGTGGGAGAGAGAGACCCAGTACTTC.

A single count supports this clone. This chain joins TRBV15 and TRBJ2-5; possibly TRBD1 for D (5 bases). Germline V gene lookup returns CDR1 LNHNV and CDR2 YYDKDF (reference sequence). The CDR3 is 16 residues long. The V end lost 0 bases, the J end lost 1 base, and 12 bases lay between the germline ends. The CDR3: CATSRDWATVQETQYF. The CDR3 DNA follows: TGTGCCACCAGCAGAGATTGGGCGACAGTCCAAGAGACCCAGTACTTC. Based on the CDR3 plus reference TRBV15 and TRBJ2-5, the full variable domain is DAMVIQNPRYQVTQFGKPVTLSCSQTLNHNVMYWYQQKSSQAPKLLFHYYDKDFNNEADTPDNFQSRRPNTSFCFLDIRSPGLGDTAMYLCATSRDWATVQETQYFGPGTRLLVL.

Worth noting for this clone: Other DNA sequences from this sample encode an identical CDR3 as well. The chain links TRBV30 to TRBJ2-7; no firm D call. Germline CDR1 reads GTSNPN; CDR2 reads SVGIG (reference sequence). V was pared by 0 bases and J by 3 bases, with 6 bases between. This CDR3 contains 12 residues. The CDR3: CAWSVSLYEQYF. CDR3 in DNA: TGTGCCTGGAGTGTCTCACTCTACGAGCAGTACTTC.

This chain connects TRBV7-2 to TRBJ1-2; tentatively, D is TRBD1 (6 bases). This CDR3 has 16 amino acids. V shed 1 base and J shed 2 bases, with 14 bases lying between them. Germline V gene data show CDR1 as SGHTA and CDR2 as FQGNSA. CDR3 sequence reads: CASSLDFEGVNYGYTF. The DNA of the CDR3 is TGTGCCAGCAGCTTAGATTTCGAGGGGGTGAACTATGGCTACACCTTC. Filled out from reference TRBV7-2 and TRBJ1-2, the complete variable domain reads GAGVSQSPSNKVTEKGKDVELRCDPISGHTALYWYRQSLGQGLEFLIYFQGNSAPDKSGLPSDRFSAERTGGSVSTLTIQRTQQEDSAVYLCASSLDFEGVNYGYTFGSGTRLTVV.

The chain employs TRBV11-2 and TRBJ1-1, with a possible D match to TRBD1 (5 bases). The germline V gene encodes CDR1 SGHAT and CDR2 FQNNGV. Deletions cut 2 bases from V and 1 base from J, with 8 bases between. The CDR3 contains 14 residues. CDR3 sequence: CASSLQGGNTEAFF. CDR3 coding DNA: TGTGCCAGCAGCTTACAGGGAGGGAACACTGAAGCTTTCTTT.

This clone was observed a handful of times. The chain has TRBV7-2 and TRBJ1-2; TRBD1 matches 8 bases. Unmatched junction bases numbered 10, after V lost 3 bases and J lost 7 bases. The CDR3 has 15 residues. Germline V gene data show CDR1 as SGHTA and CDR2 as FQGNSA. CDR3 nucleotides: TGTGCCAGCAGCTTGGCCGAGCCAGGGGGCACTGGCTACACCTTC. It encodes CASSLAEPGGTGYTF.

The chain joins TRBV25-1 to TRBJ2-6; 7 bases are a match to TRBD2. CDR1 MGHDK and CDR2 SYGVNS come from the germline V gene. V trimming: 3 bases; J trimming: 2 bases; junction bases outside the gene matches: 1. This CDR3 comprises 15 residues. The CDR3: CASSDRGAGANVLTF. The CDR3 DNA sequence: TGTGCCAGCAGTGACCGGGGGGCTGGGGCCAACGTCCTGACTTTC.

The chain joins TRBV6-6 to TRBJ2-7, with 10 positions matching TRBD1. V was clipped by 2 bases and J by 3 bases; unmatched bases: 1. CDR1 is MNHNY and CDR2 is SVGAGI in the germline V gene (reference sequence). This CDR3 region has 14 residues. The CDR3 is CASSYRDRGYEQYF. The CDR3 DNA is TGTGCCAGCAGTTACCGGGACAGGGGCTACGAGCAGTACTTC.

The CDR3 region has the DNA TGTGCCTGGAGGGTTGACAGGGTTGGGTCCTACGAGCAGTACTTC. This translates into CAWRVDRVGSYEQYF. V gene TRBV30 combines with J gene TRBJ2-7, with TRBD1 identical over 7 bases. J lost 1 base, V lost 3 bases, and 9 bases had no gene match. CDR3 length: 15 residues. Germline V gene sequence: CDR1 GTSNPN, CDR2 SVGIG (reference sequence).

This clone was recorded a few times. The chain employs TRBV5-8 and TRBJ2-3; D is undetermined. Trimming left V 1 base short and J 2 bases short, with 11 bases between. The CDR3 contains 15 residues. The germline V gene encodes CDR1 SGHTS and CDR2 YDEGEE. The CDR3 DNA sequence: TGTGCCAGCAGCTTGATTGTCTCTACCACAGATACGCAGTATTTT. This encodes CASSLIVSTTDTQYF.

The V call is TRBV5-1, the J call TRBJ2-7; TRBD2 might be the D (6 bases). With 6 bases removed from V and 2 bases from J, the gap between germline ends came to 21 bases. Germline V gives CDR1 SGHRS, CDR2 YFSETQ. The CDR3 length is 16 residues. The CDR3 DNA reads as TGCGCCAGCACCCCATCCGCCGGGGGAGATACCTACGAGCAGTACTTC. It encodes CASTPSAGGDTYEQYF.

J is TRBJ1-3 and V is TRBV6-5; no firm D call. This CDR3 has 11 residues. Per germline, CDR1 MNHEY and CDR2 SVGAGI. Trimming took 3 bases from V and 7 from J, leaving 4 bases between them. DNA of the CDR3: TGTGCCAGCAGTTATGGGAACACCATATATTTT. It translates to CASSYGNTIYF.

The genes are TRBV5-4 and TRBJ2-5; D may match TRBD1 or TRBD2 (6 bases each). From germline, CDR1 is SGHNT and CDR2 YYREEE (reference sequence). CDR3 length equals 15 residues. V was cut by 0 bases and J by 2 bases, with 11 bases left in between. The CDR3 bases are TGTGCCAGCAGCTTGGCCGGGGGCTCTCAAGAGACCCAGTACTTC. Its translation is CASSLAGGSQETQYF.

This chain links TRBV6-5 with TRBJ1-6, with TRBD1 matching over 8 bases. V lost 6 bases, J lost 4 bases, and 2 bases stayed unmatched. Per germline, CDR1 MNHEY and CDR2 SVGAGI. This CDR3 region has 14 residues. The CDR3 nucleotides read TGTGCCAGCAGCGGACAGGGATATAATTCACCCCTCCACTTT. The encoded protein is CASSGQGYNSPLHF.

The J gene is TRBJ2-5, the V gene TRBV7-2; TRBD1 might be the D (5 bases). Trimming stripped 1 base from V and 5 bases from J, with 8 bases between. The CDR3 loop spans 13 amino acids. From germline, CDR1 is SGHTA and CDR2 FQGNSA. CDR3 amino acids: CASSLGRAETQYF. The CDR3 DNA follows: TGTGCCAGCAGCTTAGGCAGGGCGGAGACCCAGTACTTC.

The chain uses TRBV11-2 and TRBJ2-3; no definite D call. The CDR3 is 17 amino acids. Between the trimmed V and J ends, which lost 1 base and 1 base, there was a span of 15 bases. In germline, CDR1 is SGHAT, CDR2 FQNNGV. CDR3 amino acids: CASSLGSAISGTDTQYF. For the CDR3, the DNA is TGTGCCAGCAGCTTAGGCTCAGCGATTTCCGGCACAGATACGCAGTATTTT.

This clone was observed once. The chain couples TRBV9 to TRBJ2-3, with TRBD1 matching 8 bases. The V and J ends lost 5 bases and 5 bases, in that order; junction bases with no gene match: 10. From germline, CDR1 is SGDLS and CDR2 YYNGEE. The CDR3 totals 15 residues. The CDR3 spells CASSDSGGSGDTQYF. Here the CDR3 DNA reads TGTGCCAGCAGTGACTCAGGGGGCTCAGGAGATACGCAGTATTTT.

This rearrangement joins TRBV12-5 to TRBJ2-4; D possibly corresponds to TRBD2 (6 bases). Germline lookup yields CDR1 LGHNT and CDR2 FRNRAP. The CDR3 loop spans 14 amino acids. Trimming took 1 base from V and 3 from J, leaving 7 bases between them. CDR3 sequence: CASGLGLGKNIQYF. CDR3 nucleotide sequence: TGTGCTAGTGGTTTGGGACTAGGCAAAAACATTCAGTACTTC.

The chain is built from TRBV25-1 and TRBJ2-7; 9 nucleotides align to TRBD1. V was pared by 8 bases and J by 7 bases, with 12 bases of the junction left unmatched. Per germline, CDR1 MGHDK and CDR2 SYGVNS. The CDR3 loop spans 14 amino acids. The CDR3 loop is CASRREQGAREQYF. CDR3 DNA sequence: TGTGCCAGCCGCCGGGAACAGGGGGCACGGGAGCAGTACTTC.

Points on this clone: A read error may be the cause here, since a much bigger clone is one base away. CDR3 sequence reads: CASSLGQEDYGYTF. CDR3 DNA sequence: TGTGCCAGCAGCTTGGGGCAGGAGGACTATGGCTACACCTTC. This chain uses TRBV5-6 with TRBJ1-2; no clear D. The germline V gene has CDR1 SGHDT and CDR2 YYEEEE. Trimming took off 0 bases at V and 3 bases at J, with 9 bases between the two ends. The CDR3 runs 14 residues.

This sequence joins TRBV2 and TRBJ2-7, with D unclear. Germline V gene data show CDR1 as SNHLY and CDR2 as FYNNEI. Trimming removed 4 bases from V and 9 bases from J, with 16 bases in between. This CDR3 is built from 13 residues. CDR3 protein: CASSGGLLMRQYF. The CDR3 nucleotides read TGTGCCAGCAGTGGCGGTCTCCTTATGCGGCAGTACTTC.

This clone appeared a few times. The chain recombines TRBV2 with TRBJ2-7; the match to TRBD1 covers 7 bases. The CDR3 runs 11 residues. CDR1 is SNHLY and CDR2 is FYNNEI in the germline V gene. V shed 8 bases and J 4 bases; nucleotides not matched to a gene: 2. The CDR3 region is CASSQGYEQYF. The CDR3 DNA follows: TGTGCCAGCTCACAGGGGTACGAGCAGTACTTC.

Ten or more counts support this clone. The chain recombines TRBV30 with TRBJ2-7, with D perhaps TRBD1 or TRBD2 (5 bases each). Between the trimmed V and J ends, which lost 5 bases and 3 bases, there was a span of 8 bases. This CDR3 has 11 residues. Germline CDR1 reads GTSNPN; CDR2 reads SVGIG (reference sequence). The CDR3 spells CAWGDVYEQYF. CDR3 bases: TGTGCCTGGGGGGACGTCTACGAGCAGTACTTC.

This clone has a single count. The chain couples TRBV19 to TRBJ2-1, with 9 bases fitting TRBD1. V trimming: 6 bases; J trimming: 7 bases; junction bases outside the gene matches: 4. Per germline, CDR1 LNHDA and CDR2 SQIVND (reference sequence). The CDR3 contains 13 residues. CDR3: CASRGQGRNEQFF. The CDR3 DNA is TGTGCCAGTAGGGGACAGGGAAGGAATGAGCAGTTCTTC.

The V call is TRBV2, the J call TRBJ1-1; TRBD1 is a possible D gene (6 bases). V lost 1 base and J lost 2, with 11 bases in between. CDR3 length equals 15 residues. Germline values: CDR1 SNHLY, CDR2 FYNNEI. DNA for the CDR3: TGTGCCAGCAGTGAAGGGCGGGGGCTTAACACTGAAGCTTTCTTT. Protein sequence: CASSEGRGLNTEAFF.

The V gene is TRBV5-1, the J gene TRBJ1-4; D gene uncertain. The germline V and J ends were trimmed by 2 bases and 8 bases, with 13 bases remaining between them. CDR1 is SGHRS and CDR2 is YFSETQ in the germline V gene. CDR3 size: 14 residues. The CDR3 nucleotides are TGCGCCAGCAGCTTCGCCGGGTACGGGGAAAAACTGTTTTTT. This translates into CASSFAGYGEKLFF.